The clone carrying this TCR beta chain was seen repeatedly, ten times or more. Preparation of the TCRbeta library used unique molecular identifiers. TCRdb called the PCR reads again in MiXCR, with one record for every CDR3 protein. The table has fewer than 120,000 distinct CDR3 sequences, about 9.4% seen once. The data were obtained in a study of T-cell reconstitution after alpha-beta-depleted transplantation in children. Deletions cut 5 bases from V and 3 bases from J, with 16 bases between. The CDR3 runs to 15 residues. The chain combines TRBV12-3 or TRBV12-4 with TRBJ1-1; no reliable D call. The source was PBMCs from the stem cell graft donor, collected from the stem cell graft. The sequence came from a human donor who donated a stem cell graft to a child with acute lymphoblastic leukemia. For the CDR3, the DNA is TGTGCCAGCAGTCCTCCTTCCTCAGCGGACACTGAAGCTTTCTTT. Protein: CASSPPSSADTEAFF.